This T cell receptor beta chain was documented in a study of blood T cell repertoires in COVID-19. V shed 7 bases and J 3 bases; nucleotides not matched to a gene: 4. This CDR3 spans 13 amino acids. Per the original data handling: Amplification of reference gene primers provided the estimated nucleated cell counts. Only in-frame clones appear in the TCRdb table, and some are missing; sequencing was by immunoSEQ multiplex PCR. V, J and clone size derive from that table, while D and trimming were established from the DNA sequence. The table shows fewer than 15,000 clones, with about three quarters occurring only once.

This clonotype was obtained from a woman older than 75 with acute or convalescent COVID-19. V is TRBV12-3 or TRBV12-4 and J is TRBJ1-2, with 8 bases identical to TRBD1. Sequencing was done on a sample of peripheral blood. The CDR3 loop is CASKTGVDYGYTF. CDR3 in DNA: TGTGCCAGCAAGACAGGGGTAGACTATGGCTACACCTTC.